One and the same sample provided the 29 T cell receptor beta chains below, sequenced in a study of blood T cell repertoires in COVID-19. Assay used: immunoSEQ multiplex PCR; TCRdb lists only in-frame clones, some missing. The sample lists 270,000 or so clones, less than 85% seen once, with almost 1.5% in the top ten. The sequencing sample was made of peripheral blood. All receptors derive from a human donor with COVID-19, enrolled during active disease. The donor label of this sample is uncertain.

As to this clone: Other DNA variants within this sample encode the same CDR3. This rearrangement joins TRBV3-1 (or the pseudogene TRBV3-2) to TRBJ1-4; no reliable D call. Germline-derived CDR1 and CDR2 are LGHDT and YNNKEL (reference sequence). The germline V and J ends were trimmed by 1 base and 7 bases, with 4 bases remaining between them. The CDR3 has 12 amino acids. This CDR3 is CASSQGAEKLFF. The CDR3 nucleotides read TGTGCCAGCAGCCAAGGGGCTGAAAAACTGTTTTTT.

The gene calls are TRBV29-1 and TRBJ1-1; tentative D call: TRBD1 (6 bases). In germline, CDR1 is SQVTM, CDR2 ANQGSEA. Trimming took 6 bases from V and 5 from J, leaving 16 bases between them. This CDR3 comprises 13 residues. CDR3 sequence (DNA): TGCAGCGTCGTTGGACCTACAGGGACTGAAGCTTTCTTT. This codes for CSVVGPTGTEAFF.

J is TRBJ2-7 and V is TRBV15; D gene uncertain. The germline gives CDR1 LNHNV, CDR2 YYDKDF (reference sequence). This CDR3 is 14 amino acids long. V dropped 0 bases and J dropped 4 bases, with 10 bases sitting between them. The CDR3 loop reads CATSRDGQLYEQYF. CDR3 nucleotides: TGTGCCACCAGCAGAGATGGGCAGCTGTACGAGCAGTACTTC.

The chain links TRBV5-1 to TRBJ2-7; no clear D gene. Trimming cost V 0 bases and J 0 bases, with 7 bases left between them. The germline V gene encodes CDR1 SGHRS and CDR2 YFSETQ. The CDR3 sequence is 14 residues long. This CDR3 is CASSLVADSYEQYF. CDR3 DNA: TGCGCCAGCAGCTTGGTGGCGGACTCCTACGAGCAGTACTTC.

The CDR3: CASRTGYTDTQYF. CDR3 bases: TGTGCCAGCAGGACAGGGTACACAGATACGCAGTATTTT. The chain is built from TRBV12-3 or TRBV12-4 and TRBJ2-3; 7 bases match TRBD1. V trimming: 6 bases; J trimming: 2 bases; junction bases outside the gene matches: 2. CDR3 size: 13 residues.

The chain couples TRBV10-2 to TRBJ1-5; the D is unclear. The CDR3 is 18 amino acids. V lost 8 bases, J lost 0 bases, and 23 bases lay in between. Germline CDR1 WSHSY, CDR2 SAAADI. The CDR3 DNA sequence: TGCGCCAGCGGCCCCCCCGAGACGGGTACCTATAGCAATCAGCCCCAGCATTTT. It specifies CASGPPETGTYSNQPQHF.

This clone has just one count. This chain's CDR3 is CASSGELAGAGDTQYF. CDR3 in DNA: TGTGCCAGCTCAGGGGAGCTAGCGGGAGCTGGAGATACGCAGTATTTT. The V gene is TRBV18, the J gene TRBJ2-3, with 10 bases that match TRBD2. The CDR3 is made up of 16 amino acids. V lost 5 bases to trimming and J lost 5 bases; unmatched junction nucleotides: 10. Germline-derived CDR1 and CDR2 are KGHSH and LQKENI.

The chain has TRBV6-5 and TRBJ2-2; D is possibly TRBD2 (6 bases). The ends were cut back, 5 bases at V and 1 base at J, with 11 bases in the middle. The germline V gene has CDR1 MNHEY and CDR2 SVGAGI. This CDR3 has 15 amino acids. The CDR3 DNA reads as TGTGCCAGCAGTCCGTTGGGACTGAACACCGGGGAGCTGTTTTTT. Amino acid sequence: CASSPLGLNTGELFF.

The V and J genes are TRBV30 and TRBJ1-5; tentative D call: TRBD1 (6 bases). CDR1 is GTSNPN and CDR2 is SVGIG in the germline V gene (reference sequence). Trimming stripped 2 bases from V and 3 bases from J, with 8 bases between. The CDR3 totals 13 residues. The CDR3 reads CAWSTGINQPQHF. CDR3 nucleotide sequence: TGTGCCTGGAGTACAGGGATCAATCAGCCCCAGCATTTT. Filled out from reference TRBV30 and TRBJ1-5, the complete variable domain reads SQTIHQWPATLVQPVGSPLSLECTVEGTSNPNLYWYRQAAGRGLQLLFYSVGIGQISSEVPQNLSASRPQDRQFILSSKKLLLSDSGFYLCAWSTGINQPQHFGDGTRLSIL.

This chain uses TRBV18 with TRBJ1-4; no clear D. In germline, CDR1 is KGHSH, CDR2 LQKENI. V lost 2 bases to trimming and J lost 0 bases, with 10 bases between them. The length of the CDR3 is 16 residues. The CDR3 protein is CASSPSASATNEKLFF. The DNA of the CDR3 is TGTGCCAGCTCACCATCGGCTAGTGCAACTAATGAAAAACTGTTTTTT.

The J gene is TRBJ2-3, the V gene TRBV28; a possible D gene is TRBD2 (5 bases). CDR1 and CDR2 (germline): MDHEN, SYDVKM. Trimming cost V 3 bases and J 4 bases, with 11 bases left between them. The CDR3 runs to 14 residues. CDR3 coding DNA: TGTGCCAGCAGTTTCGTGCGGCGGGCAGATACGCAGTATTTT. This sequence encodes CASSFVRRADTQYF.

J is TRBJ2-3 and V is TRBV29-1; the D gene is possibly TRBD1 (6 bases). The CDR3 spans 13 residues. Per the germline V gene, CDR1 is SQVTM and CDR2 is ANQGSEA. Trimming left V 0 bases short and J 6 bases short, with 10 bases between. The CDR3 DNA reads TGCAGCGTTGAAGAGGGGGCTAGGGATACGCAGTATTTT. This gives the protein CSVEEGARDTQYF.

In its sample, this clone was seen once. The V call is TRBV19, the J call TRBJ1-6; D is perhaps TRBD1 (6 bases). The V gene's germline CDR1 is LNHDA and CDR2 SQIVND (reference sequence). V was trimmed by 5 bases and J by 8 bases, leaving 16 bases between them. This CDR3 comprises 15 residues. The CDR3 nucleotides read TGTGCCAGTAGTTCCCGGACAGTGAGTGATTCACCCCTCCACTTT. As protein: CASSSRTVSDSPLHF. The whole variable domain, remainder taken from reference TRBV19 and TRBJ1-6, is DGGITQSPKYLFRKEGQNVTLSCEQNLNHDAMYWYRQDPGQGLRLIYYSQIVNDFQKGDIAEGYSVSREKKESFPLTVTSAQKNPTAFYLCASSSRTVSDSPLHFGNGTRLTVT.

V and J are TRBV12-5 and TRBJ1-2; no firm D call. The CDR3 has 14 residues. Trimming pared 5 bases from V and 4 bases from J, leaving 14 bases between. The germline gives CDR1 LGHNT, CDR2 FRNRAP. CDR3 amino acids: CASGAGGLRYGYTF. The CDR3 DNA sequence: TGTGCTAGTGGTGCGGGAGGTCTGCGCTATGGCTACACCTTC.

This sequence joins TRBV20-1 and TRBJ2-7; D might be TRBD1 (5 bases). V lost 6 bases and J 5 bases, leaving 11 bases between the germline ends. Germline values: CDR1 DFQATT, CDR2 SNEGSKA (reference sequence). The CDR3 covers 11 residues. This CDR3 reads CSAAKGNEQYF. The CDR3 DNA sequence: TGCAGTGCAGCGAAGGGGAACGAGCAGTACTTC.

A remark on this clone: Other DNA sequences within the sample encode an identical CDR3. CDR3 residues: CASSRPGQGYEQYF. CDR3 sequence (DNA): TGTGCCAGCAGTCGACCGGGACAGGGCTACGAGCAGTACTTC. The V call is TRBV6-5, the J call TRBJ2-7; 9 bases map to TRBD1. This CDR3 contains 14 residues. Germline-derived CDR1 and CDR2 are MNHEY and SVGAGI. V lost 5 bases to trimming and J lost 3 bases; unmatched junction nucleotides: 5.

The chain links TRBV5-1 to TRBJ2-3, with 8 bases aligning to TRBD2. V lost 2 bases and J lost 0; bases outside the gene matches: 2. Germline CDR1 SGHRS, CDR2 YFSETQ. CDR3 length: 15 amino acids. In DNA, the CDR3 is TGCGCCAGCAGCTTAGCGGGGGCTAGCACAGATACGCAGTATTTT. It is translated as CASSLAGASTDTQYF.

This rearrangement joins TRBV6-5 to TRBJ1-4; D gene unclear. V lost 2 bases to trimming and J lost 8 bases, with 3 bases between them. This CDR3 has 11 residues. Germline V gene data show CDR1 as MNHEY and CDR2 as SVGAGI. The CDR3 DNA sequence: TGTGCCAGCAGTTACGGCGAAAAACTGTTTTTT. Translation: CASSYGEKLFF.

The CDR3 DNA sequence: TGTGCCAGCTCCTCCGGGACTGATGGCGTTGAGACCCAGTACTTC. It is translated as CASSSGTDGVETQYF. This chain joins TRBV18 and TRBJ2-5, with D maybe TRBD2 (6 bases). The V end was cut by 6 bases, the J end by 5 bases, with 19 bases between. This CDR3 is 15 amino acids long. Looked up from germline, CDR1 is KGHSH and CDR2 is LQKENI.

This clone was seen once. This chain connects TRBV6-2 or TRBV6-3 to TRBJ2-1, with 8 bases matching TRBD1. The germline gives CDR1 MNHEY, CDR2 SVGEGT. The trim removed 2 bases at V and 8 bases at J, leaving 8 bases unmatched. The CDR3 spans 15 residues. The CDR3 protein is CASSYGAGGRDEQFF. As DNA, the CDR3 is TGTGCCAGCAGTTACGGTGCAGGGGGCAGGGATGAGCAGTTCTTC.

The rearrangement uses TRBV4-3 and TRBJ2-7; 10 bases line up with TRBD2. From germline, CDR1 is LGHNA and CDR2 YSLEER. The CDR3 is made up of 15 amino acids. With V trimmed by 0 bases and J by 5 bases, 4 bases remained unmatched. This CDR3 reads CASSQDPSGSNEQYF. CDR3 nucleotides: TGCGCCAGCAGCCAAGATCCTAGCGGGAGCAACGAGCAGTACTTC.

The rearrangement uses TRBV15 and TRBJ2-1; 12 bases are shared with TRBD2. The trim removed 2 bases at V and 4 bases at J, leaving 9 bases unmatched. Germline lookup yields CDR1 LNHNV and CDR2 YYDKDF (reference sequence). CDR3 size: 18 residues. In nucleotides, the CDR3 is TGTGCCACCAGCAGAAATCGTCCCCTAGCGGGAGGGTACAATGAGCAGTTCTTC. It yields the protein CATSRNRPLAGGYNEQFF.

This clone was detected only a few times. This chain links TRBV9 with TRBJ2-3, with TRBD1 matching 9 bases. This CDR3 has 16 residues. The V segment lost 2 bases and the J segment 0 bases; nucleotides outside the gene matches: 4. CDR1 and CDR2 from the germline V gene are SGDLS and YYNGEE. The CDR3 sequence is CASSVTGGGSTDTQYF. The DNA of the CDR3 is TGTGCCAGCAGCGTCACAGGGGGCGGGAGCACAGATACGCAGTATTTT. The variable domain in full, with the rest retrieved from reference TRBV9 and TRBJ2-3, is DSGVTQTPKHLITATGQRVTLRCSPRSGDLSVYWYQQSLDQGLQFLIQYYNGEERAKGNILERFSAQQFPDLHSELNLSSLELGDSALYFCASSVTGGGSTDTQYFGPGTRLTVL.

CDR3: CASSITSGSYNEQFF. DNA of the CDR3: TGTGCCAGCAGTATAACTAGCGGTTCCTACAATGAGCAGTTCTTC. J is TRBJ2-1 and V is TRBV2, with 8 bases aligning to TRBD2. Per the germline V gene, CDR1 is SNHLY and CDR2 is FYNNEI. The V and J ends lost 5 bases and 1 base, in that order; junction bases with no gene match: 4. This CDR3 has 15 residues. Combining the CDR3 with reference TRBV2 and TRBJ2-1 gives the whole variable domain EPEVTQTPSHQVTQMGQEVILRCVPISNHLYFYWYRQILGQKVEFLVSFYNNEISEKSEIFDDQFSVERPDGSNFTLKIRSTKLEDSAMYFCASSITSGSYNEQFFGPGTRLTVL.

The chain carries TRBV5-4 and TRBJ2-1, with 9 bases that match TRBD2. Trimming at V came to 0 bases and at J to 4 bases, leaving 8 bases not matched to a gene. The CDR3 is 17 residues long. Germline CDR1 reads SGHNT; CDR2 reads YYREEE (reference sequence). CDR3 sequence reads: CASSLAFGTSPYNEQFF. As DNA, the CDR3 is TGTGCCAGCAGCTTGGCCTTCGGGACTAGCCCTTACAATGAGCAGTTCTTC. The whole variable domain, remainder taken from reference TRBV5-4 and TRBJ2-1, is ETGVTQSPTHLIKTRGQQVTLRCSSQSGHNTVSWYQQALGQGPQFIFQYYREEENGRGNFPPRFSGLQFPNYSSELNVNALELDDSALYLCASSLAFGTSPYNEQFFGPGTRLTVL.

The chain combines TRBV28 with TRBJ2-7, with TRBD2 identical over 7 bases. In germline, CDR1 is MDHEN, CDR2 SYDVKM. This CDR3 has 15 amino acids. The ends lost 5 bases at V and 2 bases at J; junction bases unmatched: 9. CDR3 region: CASSTRAGTPYEQYF. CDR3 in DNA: TGTGCCAGCAGTACCCGAGCGGGAACCCCCTACGAGCAGTACTTC.

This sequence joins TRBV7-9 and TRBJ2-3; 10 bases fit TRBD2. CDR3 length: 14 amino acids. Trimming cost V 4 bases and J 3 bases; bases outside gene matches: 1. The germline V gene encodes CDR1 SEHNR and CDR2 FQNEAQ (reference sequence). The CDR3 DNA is TGTGCCAGCAGCTCGGGACTAGCGACAGATACGCAGTATTTT. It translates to CASSSGLATDTQYF.

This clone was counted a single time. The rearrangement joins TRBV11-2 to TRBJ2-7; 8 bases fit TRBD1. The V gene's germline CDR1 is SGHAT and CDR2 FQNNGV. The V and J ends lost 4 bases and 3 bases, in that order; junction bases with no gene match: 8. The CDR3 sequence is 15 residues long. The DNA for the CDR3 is TGTGCCAGCAGCTCGCGGCAGGGGGCTATCTACGAGCAGTACTTC. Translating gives CASSSRQGAIYEQYF.

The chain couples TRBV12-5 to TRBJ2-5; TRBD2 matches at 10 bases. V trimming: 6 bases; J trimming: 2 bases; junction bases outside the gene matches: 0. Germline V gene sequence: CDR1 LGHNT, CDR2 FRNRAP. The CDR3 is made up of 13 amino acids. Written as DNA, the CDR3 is TGTGCTAGTGGACTAGCGGGACAAGAGACCCAGTACTTC. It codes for CASGLAGQETQYF.